The 20 T cell receptor beta chains given below trace back to one sample, sequenced in a study of identical twins. Each CDR3 protein is one row after TCRdb ran MiXCR on the 5' RACE reads. Of roughly 540,000 distinct CDR3 sequences detected, about 20% appear once; the ten largest clones hold 0.8% to 1%. These data were also reused for a study on T cells expressing NK-cell markers.

The sequenced sample was CD4+ T cells sorted from blood. All receptors come from a woman younger than 30 in good health.

The chain couples TRBV20-1 to TRBJ2-3; TRBD1 matches at 8 bases. Looked up from germline, CDR1 is DFQATT and CDR2 is SNEGSKA (reference sequence). The CDR3 is 15 residues long. Trimming cost V 2 bases and J 0 bases; bases outside gene matches: 4. The CDR3 sequence: CSARPRTGSTDTQYF. DNA for the CDR3: TGCAGTGCTAGACCCCGGACAGGGAGCACAGATACGCAGTATTTT.

This clonotype has just a few counts. This sequence joins TRBV7-2 and TRBJ2-7; weak D call: TRBD1 (6 bases). Trimming shortened V by 2 bases and J by 2 bases, and 13 bases separated the two germline ends. The germline V gene has CDR1 SGHTA and CDR2 FQGNSA. The CDR3 is 15 residues long. CDR3 loop: CASSLTWGLAYEQYF. CDR3 bases: TGTGCCAGCAGCTTAACCTGGGGGCTAGCCTACGAGCAGTACTTC.

This clonotype came up many times. The CDR3 DNA sequence: TGTGCCAGCACCCAGCCCGGGACAGGCACTGAAGCTTTCTTT. Its translation: CASTQPGTGTEAFF. The rearrangement uses TRBV12-3 or TRBV12-4 and TRBJ1-1; 8 nucleotides align to TRBD1. The CDR3 consists of 14 residues. With V trimmed by 7 bases and J by 4 bases, 8 bases remained unmatched.

This clonotype was counted at least ten times. The V call is TRBV5-1, the J call TRBJ2-5; possible D gene TRBD2, 6 bases. CDR1 is SGHRS, CDR2 YFSETQ, per germline. Trimming pared 9 bases from V and 2 bases from J, leaving 14 bases between. The CDR3 is made up of 13 amino acids. CDR3 DNA sequence: TGCGCCACCAGTCGGGGGAGGCAAGAGACCCAGTACTTC. This codes for CATSRGRQETQYF.

The CDR3 sequence is CSAREPASGRDEQFF. In DNA form, the CDR3 reads TGCAGTGCTAGAGAGCCGGCTAGCGGGAGAGATGAGCAGTTCTTC. The J gene is TRBJ2-1, the V gene TRBV20-1; 10 nucleotides agree with TRBD2. From germline, CDR1 is DFQATT and CDR2 SNEGSKA (reference sequence). The CDR3 runs 15 residues. V lost 0 bases to trimming and J lost 8 bases; unmatched junction nucleotides: 7.

This clonotype has only a few counts. V and J are TRBV6-2 or TRBV6-3 and TRBJ1-1; the match to TRBD1 covers 8 bases. This CDR3 has 14 residues. J was trimmed by 5 bases and V by 4 bases; bases with no gene match: 6. Germline V CDR1 and CDR2: MNHEY, SVGEGT. CDR3 region: CASSSGGRRTEAFF. CDR3 nucleotides: TGTGCCAGCAGTTCAGGGGGCAGGAGAACTGAAGCTTTCTTT.

The gene calls are TRBV29-1 and TRBJ2-3; 10 bases fit TRBD2. V lost 4 bases to trimming and J lost 5 bases; unmatched junction nucleotides: 3. CDR3 length: 13 residues. Germline loops: CDR1 SQVTM, CDR2 ANQGSEA. The CDR3 loop reads CSVVRLAGDTQYF. CDR3 nucleotide sequence: TGCAGCGTTGTGCGACTAGCGGGAGATACGCAGTATTTT.

A few counts support this clonotype. This chain connects TRBV20-1 to TRBJ2-1; D may be TRBD1 or TRBD2 (6 bases each). V was trimmed by 6 bases and J by 0 bases, leaving 12 bases between them. Per germline, CDR1 DFQATT and CDR2 SNEGSKA (reference sequence). The CDR3 is made up of 14 amino acids. The CDR3 protein is CSAPRGPSYNEQFF. CDR3 bases: TGCAGTGCCCCTCGGGGGCCCTCCTACAATGAGCAGTTCTTC.

This clonotype was detected a few times. This rearrangement joins TRBV5-6 to TRBJ2-3, with a possible D match to TRBD2 (6 bases). Germline loops: CDR1 SGHDT, CDR2 YYEEEE. V lost 4 bases to trimming and J lost 1 base, with 16 bases between them. The CDR3 covers 16 residues. CDR3 residues: CASSPLGRGGTDTQYF. The CDR3 nucleotides read TGTGCCAGCAGCCCTCTCGGGCGGGGAGGCACAGATACGCAGTATTTT. Combining the CDR3 with reference TRBV5-6 and TRBJ2-3 gives the whole variable domain DAGVTQSPTHLIKTRGQQVTLRCSPKSGHDTVSWYQQALGQGPQFIFQYYEEEERQRGNFPDRFSGHQFPNYSSELNVNALLLGDSALYLCASSPLGRGGTDTQYFGPGTRLTVL.

This sequence joins TRBV6-5 and TRBJ1-6; D is unresolved. Germline CDR1 is MNHEY and CDR2 is SVGAGI. V was cut by 0 bases and J by 7 bases, with 13 bases left in between. The CDR3 extends over 16 amino acids. The CDR3 sequence: CASSYSPTGSNSPLHF. The DNA of the CDR3 is TGTGCCAGCAGTTACTCCCCGACTGGGAGCAATTCACCCCTCCACTTT.

This clonotype was detected a few times. The CDR3 spells CASSPLGSHNTQYF. In DNA form, the CDR3 reads TGTGCCAGCAGCCCCCTAGGGAGCCATAATACGCAGTATTTT. The chain couples TRBV7-9 to TRBJ2-3; D is possibly TRBD2 (5 bases). Germline V gene sequence: CDR1 SEHNR, CDR2 FQNEAQ (reference sequence). This CDR3 contains 14 residues. V shed 5 bases and J shed 7 bases, with 16 bases lying between them.

The table lists this clonotype with a few counts. V and J are TRBV20-1 and TRBJ1-1; D is unresolved. V was cut by 5 bases and J by 2 bases, with 12 bases left in between. Germline values: CDR1 DFQATT, CDR2 SNEGSKA (reference sequence). The CDR3 runs 13 residues. The CDR3 bases are TGCAGTGCTTTTGTCCCGGGAAACACTGAAGCTTTCTTT. Its protein product is CSAFVPGNTEAFF.

The chain carries TRBV20-1 and TRBJ2-7, with D possibly matching TRBD2 (5 bases). This CDR3 region has 13 residues. The ends were cut back, 3 bases at V and 6 bases at J, with 15 bases in the middle. CDR1 is DFQATT, CDR2 SNEGSKA, per germline (reference sequence). Here the CDR3 reads CSARPAVSGEQYF. DNA of the CDR3: TGCAGTGCTAGGCCAGCGGTCTCGGGCGAGCAGTACTTC.

The rearrangement uses TRBV7-6 and TRBJ2-5; 7 bases line up with TRBD2. Germline-derived CDR1 and CDR2 are SGHVS and FNYEAQ. J gave up 5 bases and V 0 bases, and 6 bases lay outside the gene matches. There are 15 residues in the CDR3. The CDR3 spells CASSLARRGSETQYF. DNA for the CDR3: TGTGCCAGCAGCTTAGCGCGACGCGGGAGCGAGACCCAGTACTTC.

This chain connects TRBV10-3 to TRBJ2-7; tentatively, D is TRBD2 (6 bases). Germline V gene sequence: CDR1 ENHRY, CDR2 SYGVKD. The CDR3 runs to 13 residues. Trimming removed 5 bases from V and 6 bases from J, with 14 bases in between. Here the CDR3 reads CAISLPPGAEQYF. The CDR3 region has the DNA TGTGCCATCAGTCTTCCTCCGGGAGCCGAGCAGTACTTC.

The chain employs TRBV20-1 and TRBJ2-1, with 9 bases that match TRBD2. V shed 3 bases, J shed 2 bases, and the junction held 8 bases outside the gene matches. Per the germline V gene, CDR1 is DFQATT and CDR2 is SNEGSKA (reference sequence). This CDR3 spans 16 amino acids. The CDR3 DNA sequence: TGCAGTGCTAGTACTTCCCTAGCGGGGACCTACAATGAGCAGTTCTTC. This translates into CSASTSLAGTYNEQFF.

The chain is built from TRBV7-9 and TRBJ2-1; 7 bases agree with TRBD1. The V segment lost 4 bases and the J segment 6 bases; nucleotides outside the gene matches: 9. The CDR3 consists of 15 residues. Germline CDR1 is SEHNR and CDR2 is FQNEAQ (reference sequence). CDR3 in amino acids: CASSSKGGLPNEQFF. In nucleotides, the CDR3 is TGTGCCAGCAGCTCAAAAGGGGGCCTACCCAATGAGCAGTTCTTC. The whole variable domain, filled in from reference TRBV7-9 and TRBJ2-1, reads DTGVSQNPRHKITKRGQNVTFRCDPISEHNRLYWYRQTLGQGPEFLTYFQNEAQLEKSRLLSDRFSAERPKGSFSTLEIQRTEQGDSAMYLCASSSKGGLPNEQFFGPGTRLTVL.

This clonotype was seen only once. CDR3 loop: CAISDNRGLGETQYF. CDR3 DNA sequence: TGTGCCATCAGTGACAACAGGGGGCTCGGGGAGACCCAGTACTTC. V gene TRBV10-3 combines with J gene TRBJ2-5; 9 nucleotides line up with TRBD1. The ends lost 3 bases at V and 5 bases at J; junction bases unmatched: 7. In germline, CDR1 is ENHRY, CDR2 SYGVKD. This CDR3 comprises 15 residues.

This clonotype was observed a handful of times. The chain couples TRBV5-5 to TRBJ1-2; D not resolved. CDR1 is SGHKS and CDR2 is YYEKEE in the germline V gene (reference sequence). Trimming left V 0 bases short and J 5 bases short, with 11 bases between. The CDR3 extends over 14 amino acids. CDR3 sequence: CASSLGGNHYGYTF. Here the CDR3 DNA reads TGTGCCAGCAGCTTGGGAGGGAATCATTATGGCTACACCTTC.

The chain joins TRBV15 to TRBJ2-5, with TRBD2 identical over 7 bases. CDR1 and CDR2 from the germline V gene are LNHNV and YYDKDF (reference sequence). The CDR3 totals 16 residues. Germline trimming cut 0 bases from V and 5 bases from J; bases unmatched to any gene: 9. The CDR3 region is CATSRDRGRAGETQYF. The CDR3 nucleotides are TGTGCCACCAGCAGAGATCGGGGGAGGGCCGGGGAGACCCAGTACTTC.